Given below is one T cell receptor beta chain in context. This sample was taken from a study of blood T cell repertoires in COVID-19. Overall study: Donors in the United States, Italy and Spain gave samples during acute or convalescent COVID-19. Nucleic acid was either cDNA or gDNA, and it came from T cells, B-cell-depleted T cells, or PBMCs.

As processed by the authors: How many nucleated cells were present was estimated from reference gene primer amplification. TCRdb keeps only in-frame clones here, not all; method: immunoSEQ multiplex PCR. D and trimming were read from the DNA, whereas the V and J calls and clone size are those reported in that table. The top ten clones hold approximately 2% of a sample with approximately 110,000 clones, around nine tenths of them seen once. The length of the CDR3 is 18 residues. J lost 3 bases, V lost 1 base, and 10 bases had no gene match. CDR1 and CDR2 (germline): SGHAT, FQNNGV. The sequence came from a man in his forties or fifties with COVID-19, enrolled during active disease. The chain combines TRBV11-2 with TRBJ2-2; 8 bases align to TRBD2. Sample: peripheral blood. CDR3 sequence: CASSLVGAGAIHTGELFF. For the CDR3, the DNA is TGTGCCAGCAGCTTAGTTGGAGCGGGAGCCATACACACCGGGGAGCTGTTTTTT.